This TCR beta chain came from a study of cytomegalovirus exposure and HLA in healthy donors. Study-wide points: TCR clusters originating in the first cohort tended to co-occur in the 100 to 150 validation repertoires, according to a later analysis.

Comment on this clone: Its specificity is not known.

This CDR3 has 12 amino acids. CDR1 and CDR2 from the germline V gene are SEHNR and FQNEAQ (reference sequence). V was trimmed by 4 bases and J by 6 bases, leaving 10 bases between them. TCRdb keeps only in-frame clones here, not all; method: immunoSEQ multiplex PCR. Among 150,000 or so clones, roughly 86% were seen once, and the ten largest hold 2% to 2.5%. The receptor was isolated from a human donor in good health. The sequenced sample was PBMCs. This chain connects TRBV7-9 to TRBJ2-7, with TRBD2 as a possible D gene (5 bases). The chain's CDR3 is CASSYGVSEQYF. Here the CDR3 DNA reads TGTGCCAGCAGCTACGGGGTCTCCGAGCAGTACTTC. The whole variable domain, remainder taken from reference TRBV7-9 and TRBJ2-7, is DTGVSQNPRHKITKRGQNVTFRCDPISEHNRLYWYRQTLGQGPEFLTYFQNEAQLEKSRLLSDRFSAERPKGSFSTLEIQRTEQGDSAMYLCASSYGVSEQYFGPGTRLTVT.